The clone carrying this TCR beta chain was counted once. Its antigen is not known. TCRdb keeps only in-frame clones here, not all; method: immunoSEQ multiplex PCR. Of 90,000 to 120,000 clones listed, about 81% are singletons. This CDR3 has 19 amino acids. V was pared by 0 bases and J by 0 bases, with 11 bases of the junction left unmatched. Germline V CDR1 and CDR2: SGHTA, FQGTGA. The record originates from a study of T cell clones after liver transplantation. About the research overall: In this trial, immunosuppression withdrawal was attempted within 2 years of liver transplant.

Study-wide results and caveats: The donor-reactive repertoire was only partly measurable in two subjects, lacking donor cells. Post-transplant, graft-donor-reactive CD4 TCRbeta sequences in blood dropped significantly in most of the 8 subjects.

The clonotype was recovered from a human donor who received a liver transplant. This specimen consisted of CD4+ T cells from blood, obtained before liver transplant. The chain couples TRBV7-3 to TRBJ2-7, with TRBD2 matching 10 bases. The CDR3 DNA reads TGTGCCAGCAGCTTAACGGGGCCTAGCGGGGGCTCTAGCTCCTACGAGCAGTACTTC. This codes for CASSLTGPSGGSSSYEQYF.